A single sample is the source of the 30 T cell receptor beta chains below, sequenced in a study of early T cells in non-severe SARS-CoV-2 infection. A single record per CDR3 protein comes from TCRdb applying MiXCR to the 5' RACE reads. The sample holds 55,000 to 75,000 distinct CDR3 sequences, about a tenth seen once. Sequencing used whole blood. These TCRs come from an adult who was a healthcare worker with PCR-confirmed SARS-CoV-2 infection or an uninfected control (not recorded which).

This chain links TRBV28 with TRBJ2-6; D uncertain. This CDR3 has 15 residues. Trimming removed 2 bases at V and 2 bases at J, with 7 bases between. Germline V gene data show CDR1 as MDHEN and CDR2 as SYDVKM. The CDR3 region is CASSLVIPGANVLTF. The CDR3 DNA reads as TGTGCCAGCAGTTTAGTTATACCTGGGGCCAACGTCCTGACTTTC.

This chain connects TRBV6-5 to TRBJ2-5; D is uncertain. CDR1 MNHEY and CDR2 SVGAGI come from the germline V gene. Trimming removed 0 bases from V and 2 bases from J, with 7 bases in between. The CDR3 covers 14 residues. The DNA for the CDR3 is TGTGCCAGCAGTTACTCGAGTGTACAAGAGACCCAGTACTTC. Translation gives CASSYSSVQETQYF.

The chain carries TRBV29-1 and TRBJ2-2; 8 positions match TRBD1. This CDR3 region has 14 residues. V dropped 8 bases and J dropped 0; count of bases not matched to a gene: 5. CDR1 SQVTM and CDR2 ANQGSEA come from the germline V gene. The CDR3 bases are TGCAGCACCCAGACAGGGGCGAACACCGGGGAGCTGTTTTTT. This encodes CSTQTGANTGELFF.

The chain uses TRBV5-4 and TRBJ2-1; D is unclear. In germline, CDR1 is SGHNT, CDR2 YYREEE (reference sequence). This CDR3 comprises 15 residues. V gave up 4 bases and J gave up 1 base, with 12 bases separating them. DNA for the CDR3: TGTGCCAGCAGCCCCCAGCTTGGGTCCTACAATGAGCAGTTCTTC. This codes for CASSPQLGSYNEQFF.

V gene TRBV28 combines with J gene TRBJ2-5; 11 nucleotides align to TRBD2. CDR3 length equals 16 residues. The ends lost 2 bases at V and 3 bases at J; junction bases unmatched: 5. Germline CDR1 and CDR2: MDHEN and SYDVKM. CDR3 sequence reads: CASSLGLAGTEETQYF. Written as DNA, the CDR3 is TGTGCCAGCAGTTTAGGACTAGCGGGTACCGAAGAGACCCAGTACTTC.

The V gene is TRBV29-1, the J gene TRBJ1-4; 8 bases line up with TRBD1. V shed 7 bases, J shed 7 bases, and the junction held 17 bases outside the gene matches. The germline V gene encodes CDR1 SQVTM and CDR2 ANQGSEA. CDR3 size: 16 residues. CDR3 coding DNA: TGCAGCGGATTAGGGACAGGAGCCGCTCCCGGTGAAAAACTGTTTTTT. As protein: CSGLGTGAAPGEKLFF.

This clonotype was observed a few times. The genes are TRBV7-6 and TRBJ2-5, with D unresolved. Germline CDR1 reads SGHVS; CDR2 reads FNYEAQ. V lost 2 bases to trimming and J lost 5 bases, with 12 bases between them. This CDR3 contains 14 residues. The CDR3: CASSLRAEQETQYF. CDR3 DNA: TGTGCCAGCAGCTTACGCGCGGAGCAGGAGACCCAGTACTTC.

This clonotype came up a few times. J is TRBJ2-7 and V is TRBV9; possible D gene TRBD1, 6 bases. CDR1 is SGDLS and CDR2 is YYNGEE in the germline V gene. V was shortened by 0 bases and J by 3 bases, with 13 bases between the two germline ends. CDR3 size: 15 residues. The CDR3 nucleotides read TGTGCCAGCAGCGTAGACGGACAGTTCAACTACGAGCAGTACTTC. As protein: CASSVDGQFNYEQYF. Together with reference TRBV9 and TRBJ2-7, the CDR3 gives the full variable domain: DSGVTQTPKHLITATGQRVTLRCSPRSGDLSVYWYQQSLDQGLQFLIQYYNGEERAKGNILERFSAQQFPDLHSELNLSSLELGDSALYFCASSVDGQFNYEQYFGPGTRLTVT.

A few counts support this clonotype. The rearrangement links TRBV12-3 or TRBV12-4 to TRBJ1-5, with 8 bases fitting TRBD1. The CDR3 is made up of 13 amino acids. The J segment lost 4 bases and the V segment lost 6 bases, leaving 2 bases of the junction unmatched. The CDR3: CASRDRGNQPQHF. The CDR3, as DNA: TGTGCCAGCAGAGACAGGGGAAATCAGCCCCAGCATTTT.

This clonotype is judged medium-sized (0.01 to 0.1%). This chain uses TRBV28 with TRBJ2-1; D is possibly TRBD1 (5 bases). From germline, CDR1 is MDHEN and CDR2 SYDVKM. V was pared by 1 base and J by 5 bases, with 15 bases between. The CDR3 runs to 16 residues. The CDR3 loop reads CASSLFGQGKDNEQFF. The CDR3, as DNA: TGTGCCAGCAGTTTATTCGGGCAGGGAAAGGACAATGAGCAGTTCTTC.

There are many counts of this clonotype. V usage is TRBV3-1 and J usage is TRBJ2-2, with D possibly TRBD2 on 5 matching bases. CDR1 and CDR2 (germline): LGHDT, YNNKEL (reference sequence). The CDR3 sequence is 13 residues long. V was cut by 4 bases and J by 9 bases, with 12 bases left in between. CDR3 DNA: TGTGCCAGCAGCCCGAGCGGATCGTGGGAGCTGTTTTTT. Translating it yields CASSPSGSWELFF.

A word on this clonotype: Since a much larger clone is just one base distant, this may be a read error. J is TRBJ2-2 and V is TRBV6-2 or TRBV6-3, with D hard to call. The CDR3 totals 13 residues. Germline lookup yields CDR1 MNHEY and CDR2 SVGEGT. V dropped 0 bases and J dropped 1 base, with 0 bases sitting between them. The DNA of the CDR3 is TGTGCCAGCAGTTACTCGAACACCGGGGAGCTGTTTTTT. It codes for CASSYSNTGELFF.

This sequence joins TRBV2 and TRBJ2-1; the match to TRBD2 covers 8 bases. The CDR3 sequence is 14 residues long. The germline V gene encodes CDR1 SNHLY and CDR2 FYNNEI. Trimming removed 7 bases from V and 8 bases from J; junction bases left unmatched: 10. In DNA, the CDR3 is TGTGCCAGCAAGGTCAGCGGGAGAGGGGATGAGCAGTTCTTC. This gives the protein CASKVSGRGDEQFF.

The CDR3 protein is CSARAAGTSFYEQYF. The CDR3 region has the DNA TGCAGTGCTAGGGCCGCCGGGACTAGCTTTTACGAGCAGTACTTC. The chain is built from TRBV20-1 and TRBJ2-7, with TRBD2 matching over 9 bases. The germline V gene has CDR1 DFQATT and CDR2 SNEGSKA (reference sequence). V trimming: 3 bases; J trimming: 4 bases; junction bases outside the gene matches: 10. This CDR3 has 15 residues.

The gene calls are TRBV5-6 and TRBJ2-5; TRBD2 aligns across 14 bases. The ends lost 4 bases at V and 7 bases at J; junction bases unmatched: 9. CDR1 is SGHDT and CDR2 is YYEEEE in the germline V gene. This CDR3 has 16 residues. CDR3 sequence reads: CASSPPGLAGEGTQYF. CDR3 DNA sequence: TGTGCCAGCAGCCCCCCGGGACTAGCGGGAGAGGGGACCCAGTACTTC.

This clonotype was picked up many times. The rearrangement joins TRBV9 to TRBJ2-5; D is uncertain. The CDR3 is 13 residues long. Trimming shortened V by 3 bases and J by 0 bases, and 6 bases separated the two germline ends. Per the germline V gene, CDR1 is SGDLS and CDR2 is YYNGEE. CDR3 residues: CASSDRYQETQYF. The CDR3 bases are TGTGCCAGCAGCGATAGGTACCAAGAGACCCAGTACTTC.

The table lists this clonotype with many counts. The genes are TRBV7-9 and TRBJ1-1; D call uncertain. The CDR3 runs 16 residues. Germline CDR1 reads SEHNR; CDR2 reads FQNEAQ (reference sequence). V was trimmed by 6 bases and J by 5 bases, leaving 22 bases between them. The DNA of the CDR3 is TGTGCCAGCAGGCCCCAGAAAACCCTGCGGGTGACTGAAGCTTTCTTT. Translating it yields CASRPQKTLRVTEAFF. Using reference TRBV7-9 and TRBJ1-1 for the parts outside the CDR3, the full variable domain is DTGVSQNPRHKITKRGQNVTFRCDPISEHNRLYWYRQTLGQGPEFLTYFQNEAQLEKSRLLSDRFSAERPKGSFSTLEIQRTEQGDSAMYLCASRPQKTLRVTEAFFGQGTRLTVV.

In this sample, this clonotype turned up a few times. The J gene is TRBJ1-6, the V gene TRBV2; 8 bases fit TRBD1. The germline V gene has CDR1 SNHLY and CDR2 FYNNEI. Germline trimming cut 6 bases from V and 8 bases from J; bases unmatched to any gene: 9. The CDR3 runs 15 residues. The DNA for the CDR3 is TGTGCCAGCAGCATACAGGGGGTCGGCGATTCACCCCTCCACTTT. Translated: CASSIQGVGDSPLHF.

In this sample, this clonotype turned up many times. In DNA form, the CDR3 reads TGTGCCAGCAGCGGGCTTGGGGAGACCCAGTACTTC. Its translation: CASSGLGETQYF. The genes are TRBV9 and TRBJ2-5; the D is unclear. The CDR3 consists of 12 residues. Per the germline V gene, CDR1 is SGDLS and CDR2 is YYNGEE. The germline V and J ends were trimmed by 3 bases and 5 bases, with 8 bases remaining between them. Full variable domain (missing parts from reference TRBV9 and TRBJ2-5): DSGVTQTPKHLITATGQRVTLRCSPRSGDLSVYWYQQSLDQGLQFLIQYYNGEERAKGNILERFSAQQFPDLHSELNLSSLELGDSALYFCASSGLGETQYFGPGTRLLVL.

The CDR3 spells CASSSTDHHEQYF. The CDR3 DNA reads as TGTGCCAGCAGCTCGACCGACCACCACGAGCAGTACTTC. The chain links TRBV7-9 to TRBJ2-7; D is unclear. Germline CDR1 and CDR2: SEHNR and FQNEAQ (reference sequence). V shed 4 bases and J shed 5 bases, with 12 bases lying between them. The CDR3 length is 13 residues.

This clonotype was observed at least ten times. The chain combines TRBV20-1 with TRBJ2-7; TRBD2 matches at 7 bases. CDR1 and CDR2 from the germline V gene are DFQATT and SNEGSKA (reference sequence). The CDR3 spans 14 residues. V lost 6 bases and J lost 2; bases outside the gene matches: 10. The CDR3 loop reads CSARELAHPYEQYF. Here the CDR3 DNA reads TGCAGTGCCAGGGAACTAGCGCACCCCTACGAGCAGTACTTC.

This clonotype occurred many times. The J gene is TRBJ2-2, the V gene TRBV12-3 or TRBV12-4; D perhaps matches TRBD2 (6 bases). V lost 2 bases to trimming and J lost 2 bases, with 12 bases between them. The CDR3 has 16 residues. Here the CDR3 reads CASSLSSSGNTGELFF. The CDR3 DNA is TGTGCCAGCAGTTTAAGCAGTAGCGGAAACACCGGGGAGCTGTTTTTT.

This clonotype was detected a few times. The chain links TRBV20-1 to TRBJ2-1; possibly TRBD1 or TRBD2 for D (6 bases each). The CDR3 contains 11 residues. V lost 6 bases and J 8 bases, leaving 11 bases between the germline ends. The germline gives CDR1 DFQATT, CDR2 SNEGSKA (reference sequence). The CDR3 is CSAGGFDEQFF. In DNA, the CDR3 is TGCAGTGCAGGGGGGTTCGATGAGCAGTTCTTC.

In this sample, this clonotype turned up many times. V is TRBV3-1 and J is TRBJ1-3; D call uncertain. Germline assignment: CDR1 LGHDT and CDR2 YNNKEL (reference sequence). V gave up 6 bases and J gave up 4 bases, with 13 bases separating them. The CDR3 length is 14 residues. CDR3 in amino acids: CASSRTDAGNTIYF. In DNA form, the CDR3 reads TGTGCCAGCAGTCGGACCGACGCGGGAAACACCATATATTTT.

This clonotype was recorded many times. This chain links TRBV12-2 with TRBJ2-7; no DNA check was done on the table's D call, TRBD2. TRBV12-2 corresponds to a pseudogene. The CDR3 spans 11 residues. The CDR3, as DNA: TGTGCAAGTCGAGCGGGGCACGAGCAGTACTTC. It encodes CASRAGHEQYF.

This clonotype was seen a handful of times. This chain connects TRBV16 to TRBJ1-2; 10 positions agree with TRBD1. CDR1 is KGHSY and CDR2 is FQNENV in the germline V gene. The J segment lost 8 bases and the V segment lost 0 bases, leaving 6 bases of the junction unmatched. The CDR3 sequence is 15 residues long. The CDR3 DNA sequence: TGTGCCAGCAGCCAATCGGGGACAGGGGCGGTCGGCTACACCTTC. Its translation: CASSQSGTGAVGYTF.

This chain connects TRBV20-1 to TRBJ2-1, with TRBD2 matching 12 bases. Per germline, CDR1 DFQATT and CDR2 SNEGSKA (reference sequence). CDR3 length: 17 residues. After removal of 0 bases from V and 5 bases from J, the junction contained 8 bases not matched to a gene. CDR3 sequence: CSARDFPRTSGNNEQFF. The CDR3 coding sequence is TGCAGTGCTAGAGATTTTCCTCGGACTAGCGGGAACAATGAGCAGTTCTTC.

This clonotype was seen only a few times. In nucleotides, the CDR3 is TGTGCCAGCTCACCACCGCTAGACGACATTCAGTACTTC. Protein sequence: CASSPPLDDIQYF. The chain recombines TRBV18 with TRBJ2-4, with D unclear. Germline V CDR1 and CDR2: KGHSH, LQKENI. The CDR3 extends over 13 amino acids. V lost 0 bases and J 8 bases, leaving 8 bases between the germline ends.

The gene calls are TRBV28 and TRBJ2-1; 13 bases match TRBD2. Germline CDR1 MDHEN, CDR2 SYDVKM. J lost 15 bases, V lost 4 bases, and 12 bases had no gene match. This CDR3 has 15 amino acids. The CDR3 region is CASSYLSPTSGRRFF. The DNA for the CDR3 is TGTGCCAGCAGTTACCTAAGCCCGACTAGCGGGAGGCGGTTCTTC.

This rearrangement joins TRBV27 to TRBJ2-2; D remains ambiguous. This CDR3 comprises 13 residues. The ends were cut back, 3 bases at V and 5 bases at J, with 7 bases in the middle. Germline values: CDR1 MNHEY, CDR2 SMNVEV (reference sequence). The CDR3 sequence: CASSLAWTGELFF. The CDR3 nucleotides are TGTGCCAGCAGTTTGGCCTGGACCGGGGAGCTGTTTTTT.